This T cell receptor (beta chain) stems from a study of T-cell reconstitution after alpha-beta-depleted transplantation in children. This clonotype was counted a few times. Trimming took off 3 bases at V and 1 base at J, with 7 bases between the two ends. The germline V gene encodes CDR1 SQVTM and CDR2 ANQGSEA. The CDR3 has 13 residues. Unique molecular identifiers featured in how the TCRbeta library was prepared. TCRdb reprocessed the PCR reads via MiXCR and lists one record per CDR3 protein. The sample consists of hundreds of thousands of distinct CDR3 sequences, approximately 29% of them appearing once.

This clonotype was obtained from a human donor who donated a stem cell graft to a child with aplastic anemia. The sequencing used PBMCs from the stem cell graft donor, collected from the stem cell graft. The V and J genes are TRBV29-1 and TRBJ1-5; D remains unclear. The CDR3, as DNA: TGCAGCGTTGACTCTGGAAGCAATCAGCCCCAGCATTTT. Residues: CSVDSGSNQPQHF.